This TCR beta chain was recorded in a study of blood T cell repertoires in COVID-19. The germline CDR1 and CDR2 sequences are SGHAT and FQNNGV. The CDR3 has 12 residues. V dropped 1 base and J dropped 12 bases, with 13 bases sitting between them. Assay used: immunoSEQ multiplex PCR; TCRdb lists only in-frame clones, some missing. The table lists approximately 400,000 clones, about four fifths of them singletons. V is TRBV11-2 and J is TRBJ2-7; D is perhaps TRBD2 (5 bases). The receptor comes from a human donor with acute or convalescent COVID-19. The donor label of this sample is uncertain. Sequences were obtained from peripheral blood. DNA of the CDR3: TGTGCCAGCAGCTTAGCGGGAAATCGCCTGTACTTC. It is translated as CASSLAGNRLYF.